The present entry profiles one T cell receptor (beta chain) with its context. Its antigen remains unidentified. The record originates from a study of cytomegalovirus exposure and HLA in healthy donors. Germline V gene sequence: CDR1 LNHDA, CDR2 SQIVND (reference sequence). This CDR3 contains 14 residues. Trimming left V 4 bases short and J 1 base short, with 11 bases between. Only in-frame clones appear in the TCRdb table, and some are missing; sequencing was by immunoSEQ multiplex PCR. The table lists about 170,000 clones, roughly 90% of them singletons. Findings of the study overall: In vitro testing confirmed three CMV-associated chains as specific for CMV antigens. The study designated 150 to 200 TCR beta chains cytomegalovirus-associated.

The sequencing input was PBMCs. The receptor was derived from a man between 18 and 29 years old in good health and CMV-seropositive. The rearrangement joins TRBV19 to TRBJ2-7, with D possibly matching TRBD2 (6 bases). Here the CDR3 DNA reads TGTGCCAGTAGTAGTCTAGCGCCATCCTACGAGCAGTACTTC. Translated: CASSSLAPSYEQYF.